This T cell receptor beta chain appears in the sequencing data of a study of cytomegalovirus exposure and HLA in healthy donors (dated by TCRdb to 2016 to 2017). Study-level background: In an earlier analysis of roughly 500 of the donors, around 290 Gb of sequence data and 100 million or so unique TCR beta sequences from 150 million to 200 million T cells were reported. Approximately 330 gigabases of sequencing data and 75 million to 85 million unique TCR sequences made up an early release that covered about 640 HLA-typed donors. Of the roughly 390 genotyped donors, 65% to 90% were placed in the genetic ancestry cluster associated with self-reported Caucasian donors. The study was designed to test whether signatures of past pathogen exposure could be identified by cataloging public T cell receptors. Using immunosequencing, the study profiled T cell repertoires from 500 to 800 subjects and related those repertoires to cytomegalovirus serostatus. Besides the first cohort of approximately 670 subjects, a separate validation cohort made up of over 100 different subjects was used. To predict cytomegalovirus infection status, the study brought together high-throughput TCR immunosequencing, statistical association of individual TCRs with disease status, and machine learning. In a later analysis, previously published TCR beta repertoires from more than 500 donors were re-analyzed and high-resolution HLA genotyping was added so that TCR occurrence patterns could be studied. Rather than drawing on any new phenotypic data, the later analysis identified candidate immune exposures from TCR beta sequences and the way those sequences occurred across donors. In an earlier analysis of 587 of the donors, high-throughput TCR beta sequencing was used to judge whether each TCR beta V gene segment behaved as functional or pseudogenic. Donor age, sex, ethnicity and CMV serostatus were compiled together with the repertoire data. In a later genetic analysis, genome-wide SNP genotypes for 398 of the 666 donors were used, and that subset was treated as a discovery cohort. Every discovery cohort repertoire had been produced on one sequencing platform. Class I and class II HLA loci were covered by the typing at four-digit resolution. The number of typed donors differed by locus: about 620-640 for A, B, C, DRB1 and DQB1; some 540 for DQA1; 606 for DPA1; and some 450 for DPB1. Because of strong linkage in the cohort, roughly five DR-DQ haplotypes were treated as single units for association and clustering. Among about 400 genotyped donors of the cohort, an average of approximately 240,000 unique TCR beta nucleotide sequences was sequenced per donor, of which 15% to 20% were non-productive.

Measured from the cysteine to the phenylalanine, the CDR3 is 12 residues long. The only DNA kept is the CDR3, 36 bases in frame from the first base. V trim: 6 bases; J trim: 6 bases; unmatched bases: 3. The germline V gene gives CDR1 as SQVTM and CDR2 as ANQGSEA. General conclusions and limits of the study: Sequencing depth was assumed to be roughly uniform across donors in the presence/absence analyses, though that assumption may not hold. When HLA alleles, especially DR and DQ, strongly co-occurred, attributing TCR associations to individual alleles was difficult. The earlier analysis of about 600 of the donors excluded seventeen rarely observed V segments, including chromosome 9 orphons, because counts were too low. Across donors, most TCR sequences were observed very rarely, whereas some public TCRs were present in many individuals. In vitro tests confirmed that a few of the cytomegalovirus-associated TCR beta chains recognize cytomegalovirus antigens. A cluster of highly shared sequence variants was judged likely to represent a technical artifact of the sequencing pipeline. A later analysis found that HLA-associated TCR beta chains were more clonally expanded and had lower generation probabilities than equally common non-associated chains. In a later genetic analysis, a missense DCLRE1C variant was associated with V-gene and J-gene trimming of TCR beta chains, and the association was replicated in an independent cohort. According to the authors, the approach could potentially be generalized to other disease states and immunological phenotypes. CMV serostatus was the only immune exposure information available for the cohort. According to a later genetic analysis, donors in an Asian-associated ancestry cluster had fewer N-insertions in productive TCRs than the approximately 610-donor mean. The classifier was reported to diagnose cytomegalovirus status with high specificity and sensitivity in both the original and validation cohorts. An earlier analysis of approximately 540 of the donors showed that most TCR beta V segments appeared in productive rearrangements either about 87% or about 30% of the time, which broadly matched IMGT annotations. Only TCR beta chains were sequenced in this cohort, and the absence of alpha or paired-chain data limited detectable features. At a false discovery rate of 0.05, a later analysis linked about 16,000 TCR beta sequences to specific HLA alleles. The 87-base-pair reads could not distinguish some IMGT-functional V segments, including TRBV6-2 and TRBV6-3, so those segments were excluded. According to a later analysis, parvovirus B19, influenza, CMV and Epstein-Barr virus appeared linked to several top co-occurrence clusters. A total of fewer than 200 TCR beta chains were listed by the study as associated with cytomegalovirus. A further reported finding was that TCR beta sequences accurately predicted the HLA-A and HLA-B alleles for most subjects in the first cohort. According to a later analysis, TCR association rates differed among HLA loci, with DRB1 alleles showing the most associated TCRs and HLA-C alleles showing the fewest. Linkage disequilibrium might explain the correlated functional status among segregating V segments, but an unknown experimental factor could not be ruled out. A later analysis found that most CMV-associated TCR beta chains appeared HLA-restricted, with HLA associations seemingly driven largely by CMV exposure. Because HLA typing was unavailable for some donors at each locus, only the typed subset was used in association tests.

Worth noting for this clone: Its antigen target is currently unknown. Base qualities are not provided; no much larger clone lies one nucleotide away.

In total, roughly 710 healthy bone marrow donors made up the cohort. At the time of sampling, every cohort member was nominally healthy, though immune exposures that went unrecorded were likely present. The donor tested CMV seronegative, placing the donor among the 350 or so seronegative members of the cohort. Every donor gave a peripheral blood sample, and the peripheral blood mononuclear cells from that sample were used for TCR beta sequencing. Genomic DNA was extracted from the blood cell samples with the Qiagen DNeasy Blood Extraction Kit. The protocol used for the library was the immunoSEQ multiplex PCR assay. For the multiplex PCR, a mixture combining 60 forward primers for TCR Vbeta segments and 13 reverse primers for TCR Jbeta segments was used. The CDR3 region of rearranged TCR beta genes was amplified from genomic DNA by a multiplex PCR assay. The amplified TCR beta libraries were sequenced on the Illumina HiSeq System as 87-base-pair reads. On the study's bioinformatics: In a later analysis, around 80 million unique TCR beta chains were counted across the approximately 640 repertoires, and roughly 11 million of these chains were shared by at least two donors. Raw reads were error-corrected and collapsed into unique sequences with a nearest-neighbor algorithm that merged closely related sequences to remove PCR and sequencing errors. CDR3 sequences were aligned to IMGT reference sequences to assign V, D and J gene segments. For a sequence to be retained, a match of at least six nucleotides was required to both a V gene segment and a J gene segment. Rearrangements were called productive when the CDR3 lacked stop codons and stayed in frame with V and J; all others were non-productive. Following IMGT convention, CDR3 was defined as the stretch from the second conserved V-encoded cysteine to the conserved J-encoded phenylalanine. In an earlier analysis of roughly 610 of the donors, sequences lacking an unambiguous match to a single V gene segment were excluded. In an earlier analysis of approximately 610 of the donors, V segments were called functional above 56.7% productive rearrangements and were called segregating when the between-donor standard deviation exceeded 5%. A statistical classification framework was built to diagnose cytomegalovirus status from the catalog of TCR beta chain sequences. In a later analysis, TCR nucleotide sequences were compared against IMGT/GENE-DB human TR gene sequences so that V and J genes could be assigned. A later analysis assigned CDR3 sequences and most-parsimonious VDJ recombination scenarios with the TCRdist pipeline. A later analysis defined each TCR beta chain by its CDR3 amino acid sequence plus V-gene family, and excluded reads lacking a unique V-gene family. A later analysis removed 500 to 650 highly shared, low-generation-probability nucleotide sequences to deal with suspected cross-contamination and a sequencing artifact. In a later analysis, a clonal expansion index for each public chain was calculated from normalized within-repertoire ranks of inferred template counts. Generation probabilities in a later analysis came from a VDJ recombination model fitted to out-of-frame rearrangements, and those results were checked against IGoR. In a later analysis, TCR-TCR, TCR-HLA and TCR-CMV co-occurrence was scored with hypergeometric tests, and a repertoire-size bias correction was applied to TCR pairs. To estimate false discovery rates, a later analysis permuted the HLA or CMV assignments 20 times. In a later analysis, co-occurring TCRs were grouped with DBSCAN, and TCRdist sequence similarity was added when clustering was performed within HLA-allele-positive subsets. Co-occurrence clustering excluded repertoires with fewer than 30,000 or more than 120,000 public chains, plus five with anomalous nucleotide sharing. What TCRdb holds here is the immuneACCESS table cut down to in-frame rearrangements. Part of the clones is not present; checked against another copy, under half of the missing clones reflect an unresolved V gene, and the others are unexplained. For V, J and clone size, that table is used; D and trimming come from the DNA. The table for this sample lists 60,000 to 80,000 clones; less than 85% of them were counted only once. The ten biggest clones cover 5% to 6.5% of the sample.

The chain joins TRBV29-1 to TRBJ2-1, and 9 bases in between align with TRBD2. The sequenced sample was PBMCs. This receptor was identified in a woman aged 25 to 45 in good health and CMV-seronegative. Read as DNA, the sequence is TGCAGCGTAGTAGCGGGAGCCAATGAGCAGTTCTTC. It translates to CSVVAGANEQFF.